This TCR beta chain was observed in a study of T cells after yellow fever vaccination. Study as a whole: With SMART-Seq v4 Ultra Low Input, the fractions containing low cell numbers were prepared.

This clonotype has only a few counts. Germline CDR1 SGHVS, CDR2 FNYEAQ. J gave up 4 bases and V 1 base, and 8 bases lay outside the gene matches. The CDR3 loop spans 17 amino acids. TCRdb re-called the 5' RACE reads with MiXCR, one entry per CDR3 protein. The data show around 500,000 distinct CDR3 sequences, less than 25% seen once. The receptor was derived from a man between 18 and 29 years old who received the YFV17D yellow fever vaccine. The sample was PBMCs, taken approximately 22 days after the first yellow fever vaccination. The chain recombines TRBV7-6 with TRBJ2-1; 9 nucleotides line up with TRBD2. CDR3 bases: TGTGCCAGCAGCTTAGAGATTACTAGCGGGCGATACAATGAGCAGTTCTTC. Translated, it gives CASSLEITSGRYNEQFF.